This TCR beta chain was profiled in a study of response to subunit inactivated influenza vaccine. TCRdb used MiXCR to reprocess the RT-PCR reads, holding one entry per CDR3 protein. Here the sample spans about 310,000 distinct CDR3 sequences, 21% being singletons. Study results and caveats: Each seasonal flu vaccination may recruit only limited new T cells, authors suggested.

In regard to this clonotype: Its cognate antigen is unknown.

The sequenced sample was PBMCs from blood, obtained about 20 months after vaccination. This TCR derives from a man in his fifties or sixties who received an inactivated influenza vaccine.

The CDR3 spells CASSSAHYGYTF. CDR3 in DNA: TGTGCCAGCAGCTCCGCCCACTATGGCTACACCTTC. This chain links TRBV7-9 with TRBJ1-2; D is uncertain. Germline V gives CDR1 SEHNR, CDR2 FQNEAQ (reference sequence). There are 12 residues in the CDR3. V dropped 4 bases and J dropped 3 bases, with 6 bases sitting between them.